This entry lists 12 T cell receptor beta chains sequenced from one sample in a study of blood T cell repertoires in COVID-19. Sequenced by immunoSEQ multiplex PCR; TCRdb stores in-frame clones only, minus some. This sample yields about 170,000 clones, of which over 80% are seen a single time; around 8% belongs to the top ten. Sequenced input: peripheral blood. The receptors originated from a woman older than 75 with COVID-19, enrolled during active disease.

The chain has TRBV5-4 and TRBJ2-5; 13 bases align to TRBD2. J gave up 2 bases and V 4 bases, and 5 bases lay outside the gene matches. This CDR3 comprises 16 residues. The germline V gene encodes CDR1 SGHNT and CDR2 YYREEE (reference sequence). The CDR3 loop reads CASSRTSGGRQETQYF. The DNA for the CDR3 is TGTGCCAGCAGCAGGACTAGCGGGGGCCGACAAGAGACCCAGTACTTC. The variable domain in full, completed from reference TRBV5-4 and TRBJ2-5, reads ETGVTQSPTHLIKTRGQQVTLRCSSQSGHNTVSWYQQALGQGPQFIFQYYREEENGRGNFPPRFSGLQFPNYSSELNVNALELDDSALYLCASSRTSGGRQETQYFGPGTRLLVL.

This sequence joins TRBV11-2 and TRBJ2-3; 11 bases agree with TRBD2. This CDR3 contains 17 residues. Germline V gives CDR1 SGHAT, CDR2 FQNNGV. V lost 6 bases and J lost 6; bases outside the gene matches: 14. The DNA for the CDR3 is TGTGCCAGCAGTACAGGGTCGCTAGCGGGGGGCGGGGATACGCAGTATTTT. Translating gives CASSTGSLAGGGDTQYF.

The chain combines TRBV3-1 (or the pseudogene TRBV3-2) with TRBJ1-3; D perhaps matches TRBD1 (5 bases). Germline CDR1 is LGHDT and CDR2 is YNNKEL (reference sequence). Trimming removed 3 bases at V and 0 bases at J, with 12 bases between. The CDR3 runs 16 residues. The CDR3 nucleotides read TGTGCCAGCAGCCACCGTGGGGGGTACTCTGGAAACACCATATATTTT. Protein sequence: CASSHRGGYSGNTIYF.

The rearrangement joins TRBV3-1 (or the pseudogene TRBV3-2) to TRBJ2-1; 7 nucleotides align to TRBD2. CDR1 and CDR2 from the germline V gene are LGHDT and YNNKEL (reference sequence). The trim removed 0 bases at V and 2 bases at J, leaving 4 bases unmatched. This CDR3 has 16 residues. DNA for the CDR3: TGTGCCAGCAGCCAAGATCGGGGGGTGACCTACAATGAGCAGTTCTTC. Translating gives CASSQDRGVTYNEQFF.

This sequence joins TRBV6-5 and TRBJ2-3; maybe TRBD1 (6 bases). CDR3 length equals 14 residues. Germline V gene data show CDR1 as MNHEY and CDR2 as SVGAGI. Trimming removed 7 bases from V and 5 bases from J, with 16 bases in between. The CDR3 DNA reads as TGTGCCAGCATTTATCAGGACAGTTTAGATACGCAGTATTTT. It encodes CASIYQDSLDTQYF.

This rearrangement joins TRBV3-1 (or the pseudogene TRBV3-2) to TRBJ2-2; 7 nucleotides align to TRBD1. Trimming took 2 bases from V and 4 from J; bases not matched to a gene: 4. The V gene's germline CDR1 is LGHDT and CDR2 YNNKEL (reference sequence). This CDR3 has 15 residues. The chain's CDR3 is CASSQPGQRTGELFF. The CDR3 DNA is TGTGCCAGCAGCCAACCGGGACAGCGCACCGGGGAGCTGTTTTTT.

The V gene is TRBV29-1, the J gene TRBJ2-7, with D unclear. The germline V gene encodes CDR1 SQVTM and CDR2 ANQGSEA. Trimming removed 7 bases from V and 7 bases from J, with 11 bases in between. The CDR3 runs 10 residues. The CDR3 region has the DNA TGCAGCGCGATACACGGGGAGCAGTACTTC. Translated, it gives CSAIHGEQYF.

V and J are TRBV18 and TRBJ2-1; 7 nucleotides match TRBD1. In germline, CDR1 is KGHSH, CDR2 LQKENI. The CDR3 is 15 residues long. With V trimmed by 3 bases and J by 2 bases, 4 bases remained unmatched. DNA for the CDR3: TGTGCCAGCTCACCCCAGACAGGGACCTACAATGAGCAGTTCTTC. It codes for CASSPQTGTYNEQFF.

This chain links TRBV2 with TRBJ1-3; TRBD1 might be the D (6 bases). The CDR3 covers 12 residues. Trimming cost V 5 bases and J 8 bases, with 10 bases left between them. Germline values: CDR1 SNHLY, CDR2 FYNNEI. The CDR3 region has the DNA TGTGCCAGCAGTAGACAGGTGCACACCATATATTTT. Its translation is CASSRQVHTIYF.

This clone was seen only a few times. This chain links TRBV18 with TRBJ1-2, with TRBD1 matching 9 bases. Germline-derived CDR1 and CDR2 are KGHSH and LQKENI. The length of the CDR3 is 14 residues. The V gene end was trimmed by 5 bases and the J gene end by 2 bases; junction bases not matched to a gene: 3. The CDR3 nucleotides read TGTGCCAGCTCAACCGGGACAGGGAACTATGGCTACACCTTC. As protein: CASSTGTGNYGYTF.

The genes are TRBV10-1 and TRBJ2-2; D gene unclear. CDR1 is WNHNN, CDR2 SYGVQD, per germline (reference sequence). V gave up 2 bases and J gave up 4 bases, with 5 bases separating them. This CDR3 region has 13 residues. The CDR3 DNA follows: TGCGCCAGCAGTGAGCGGTCCACCGGGGAGCTGTTTTTT. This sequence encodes CASSERSTGELFF.

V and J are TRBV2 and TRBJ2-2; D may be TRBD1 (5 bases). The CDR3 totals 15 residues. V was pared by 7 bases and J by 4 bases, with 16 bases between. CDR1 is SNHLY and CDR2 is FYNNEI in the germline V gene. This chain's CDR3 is CASTGIYRSTGELFF. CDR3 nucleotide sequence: TGTGCCAGCACCGGAATCTACAGGAGCACCGGGGAGCTGTTTTTT.